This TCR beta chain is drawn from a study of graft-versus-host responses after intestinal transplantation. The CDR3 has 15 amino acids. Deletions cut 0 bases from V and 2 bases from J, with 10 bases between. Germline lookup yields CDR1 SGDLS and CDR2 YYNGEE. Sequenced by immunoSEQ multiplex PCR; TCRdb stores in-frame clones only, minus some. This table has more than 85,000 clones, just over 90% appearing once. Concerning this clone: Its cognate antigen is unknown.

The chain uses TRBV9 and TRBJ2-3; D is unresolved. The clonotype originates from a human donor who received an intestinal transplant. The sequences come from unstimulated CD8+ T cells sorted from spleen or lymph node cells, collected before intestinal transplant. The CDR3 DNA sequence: TGTGCCAGCAGCGTAGAGACATCTCACACAGATACGCAGTATTTT. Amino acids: CASSVETSHTDTQYF.